The 11 T cell receptor beta chains in this list originate from one sample, sequenced in a study of cytomegalovirus exposure and HLA in healthy donors. The PCR employed 60 Vbeta primers together with 13 Jbeta primers. Profiling relied on immunoSEQ multiplex PCR, and the TCRdb table lists in-frame clones only, not all of them. This sample carries 200,000 or so clones, around 80% of them seen once, and the ten largest clones take 0.2% to 0.25%. Input material: PBMCs. These receptors were collected from a girl aged 2 to 9 in good health and CMV-seronegative.

The genes are TRBV4-1 and TRBJ1-4; possibly TRBD1 for D (6 bases). The CDR3 has 14 residues. V lost 4 bases, J lost 8 bases, and 14 bases lay in between. Germline V CDR1 and CDR2: MGHRA, YSYEKL. The CDR3 nucleotides are TGCGCCAGCAGCCTACAGGGATCGAGAGAAAAACTGTTTTTT. It codes for CASSLQGSREKLFF.

The rearrangement links TRBV4-1 to TRBJ1-2; possible D gene TRBD1, 6 bases. V was shortened by 4 bases and J by 6 bases, with 15 bases between the two germline ends. Germline values: CDR1 MGHRA, CDR2 YSYEKL. The CDR3 spans 14 residues. The chain's CDR3 is CASSRIKTGHGYTF. In nucleotides, the CDR3 is TGCGCCAGCAGCCGAATTAAGACAGGACATGGCTACACCTTC.

This sequence joins TRBV28 and TRBJ2-2; 10 nucleotides line up with TRBD2. The CDR3 has 16 amino acids. Germline V gives CDR1 MDHEN, CDR2 SYDVKM. With 5 bases clipped from V and 3 bases from J, the junction kept 6 bases outside the gene matches. Written as DNA, the CDR3 is TGTGCCAGCAGTCCTCGGACTAGCGGTTACACCGGGGAGCTGTTTTTT. As protein: CASSPRTSGYTGELFF. The variable domain in full, with the rest retrieved from reference TRBV28 and TRBJ2-2, is DVKVTQSSRYLVKRTGEKVFLECVQDMDHENMFWYRQDPGLGLRLIYFSYDVKMKEKGDIPEGYSVSREKKERFSLILESASTNQTSMYLCASSPRTSGYTGELFFGEGSRLTVL.

This chain uses TRBV9 with TRBJ1-4, with TRBD1 as a possible D gene (6 bases). The germline CDR1 and CDR2 sequences are SGDLS and YYNGEE. The length of the CDR3 is 14 residues. The ends were cut back, 5 bases at V and 4 bases at J, with 12 bases in the middle. This chain's CDR3 is CASSERGGNEKLFF. The CDR3 bases are TGTGCCAGCAGTGAGCGAGGGGGTAATGAAAAACTGTTTTTT.

This clone is a singleton in its sample. The rearrangement joins TRBV25-1 to TRBJ1-4; D gene unclear. Germline CDR1 MGHDK, CDR2 SYGVNS. This CDR3 is 14 amino acids long. V was clipped by 11 bases and J by 7 bases, with 20 bases between them. In DNA form, the CDR3 reads TGTGCCTCCGCCGAGGAGAGGTTCGGTGAAAAACTGTTTTTT. The encoded protein is CASAEERFGEKLFF.

This chain links TRBV7-2 with TRBJ2-7; 11 positions match TRBD2. Germline V gene sequence: CDR1 SGHTA, CDR2 FQGNSA. The CDR3 is 15 residues long. Trimming cost V 5 bases and J 7 bases; bases outside gene matches: 10. The CDR3 is CASSTRLAGSQEQYF. CDR3 nucleotide sequence: TGTGCCAGCAGCACCCGACTAGCGGGATCACAGGAGCAGTACTTC.

This chain joins TRBV4-1 and TRBJ2-5; D possibly corresponds to TRBD2 (6 bases). CDR3 length equals 20 residues. Trimming removed 2 bases from V and 1 base from J, with 26 bases in between. Germline loops: CDR1 MGHRA, CDR2 YSYEKL. CDR3 residues: CASSQRWRRGLEGFQETQYF. CDR3 coding DNA: TGCGCCAGCAGCCAACGTTGGAGGCGGGGCTTGGAGGGGTTCCAAGAGACCCAGTACTTC.

J is TRBJ1-6 and V is TRBV14; D is unresolved. Germline V gene sequence: CDR1 SGHDN, CDR2 FVKESK. The CDR3 consists of 13 residues. Deletions cut 2 bases from V and 14 bases from J, with 13 bases between. The CDR3 region has the DNA TGTGCCAGCAGCCAATTCAGTTATCAGGCCCTCCACTTT. This codes for CASSQFSYQALHF.

V gene TRBV7-2 combines with J gene TRBJ1-1; a weak D match, TRBD1 (6 bases). Trimming removed 5 bases at V and 0 bases at J, with 16 bases between. Germline CDR1 SGHTA, CDR2 FQGNSA. This CDR3 has 16 residues. CDR3 residues: CASSPVGTTMNTEAFF. For the CDR3, the DNA is TGTGCCAGCAGCCCCGTTGGGACAACGATGAACACTGAAGCTTTCTTT.

The chain combines TRBV5-6 with TRBJ1-5, with TRBD1 identical over 8 bases. The V and J ends lost 4 bases and 6 bases, in that order; junction bases with no gene match: 6. CDR3 length equals 14 residues. Per germline, CDR1 SGHDT and CDR2 YYEEEE. This chain's CDR3 is CASSGGQGRQPQHF. The CDR3 DNA follows: TGTGCCAGCAGCGGAGGACAGGGCCGTCAGCCCCAGCATTTT.

The chain has TRBV29-1 and TRBJ2-5; the match to TRBD2 covers 7 bases. The CDR3 totals 13 residues. CDR1 and CDR2 (germline): SQVTM, ANQGSEA. V lost 8 bases to trimming and J lost 2 bases; unmatched junction nucleotides: 8. As DNA, the CDR3 is TGCAGCTCTTCCCGGGGGGATCAAGAGACCCAGTACTTC. Protein product: CSSSRGDQETQYF.